A single count supports the clone carrying this TCR beta chain. Its antigen is unknown. These data come from a study of OX40 agonist ivuxolimab in advanced cancers. About the research overall: The dose-escalation cohort was about 87% male, with a mean age of 60 years, ranging about 23 to 79. Overall study results and limits: Both CD4+ and CD8+ T cell populations in blood had undergone clonal expansion by week 6 at 0.1 to 3.0 mg/kg.

This table comes from immunoSEQ multiplex PCR, and its TCRdb copy is limited to in-frame clones, with some not included. The repertoire includes tens of thousands of clones, roughly 89% of them detected once, and 25% to 40% sits in the top ten. CDR3 length equals 15 residues. Germline values: CDR1 MNHEY, CDR2 SVGAGI. The ends lost 5 bases at V and 6 bases at J; junction bases unmatched: 8. Sequenced material: CD4+ or CD8+ T cells sorted from blood, taken in a trial of the OX40 agonist ivuxolimab. This sequence joins TRBV6-5 and TRBJ2-1; 9 bases are a match to TRBD1. This clonotype was sampled from an adult with an advanced solid tumor such as melanoma, head and neck, liver or kidney cancer. The CDR3 protein is CASSTGTGFSNEQFF. DNA of the CDR3: TGTGCCAGCAGTACCGGGACAGGGTTTAGCAATGAGCAGTTCTTC.